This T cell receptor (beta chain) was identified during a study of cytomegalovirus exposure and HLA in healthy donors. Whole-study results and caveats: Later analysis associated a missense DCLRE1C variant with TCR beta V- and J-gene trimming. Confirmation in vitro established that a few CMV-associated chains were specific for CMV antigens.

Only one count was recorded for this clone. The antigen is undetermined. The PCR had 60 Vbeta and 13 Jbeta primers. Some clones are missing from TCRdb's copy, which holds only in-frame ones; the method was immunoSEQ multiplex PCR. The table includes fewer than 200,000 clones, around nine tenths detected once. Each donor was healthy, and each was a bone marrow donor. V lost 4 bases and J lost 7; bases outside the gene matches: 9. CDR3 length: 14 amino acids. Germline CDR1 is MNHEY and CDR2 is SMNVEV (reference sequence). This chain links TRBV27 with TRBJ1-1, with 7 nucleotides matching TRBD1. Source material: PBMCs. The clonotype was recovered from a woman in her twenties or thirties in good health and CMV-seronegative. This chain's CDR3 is CASSSEGGHCEAFF. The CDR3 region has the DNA TGTGCCAGCAGTTCGGAAGGGGGCCATTGTGAAGCTTTCTTT.